This passage covers 30 T cell receptor beta chains from one sample sequenced in a study of molecular identifiers for immune sequencing clone quantification. TCRdb independently ran MiXCR on the PCR reads; one entry per CDR3 protein. The sample carries 400,000 to 600,000 distinct CDR3 sequences, 20% to 25% recorded once. Sequencing was carried out using naive CD8+ T cells from blood, with Jurkat cell RNA spiked in. Sample subset: FACS-sorted CD8+CD4-CCR7+CD45RA+ naive T cells. The receptors here all came from a human donor in good health. Some libraries in this study had Jurkat cell RNA spiked in.

This clonotype was recorded at least ten times. The chain couples TRBV6-2 or TRBV6-3 to TRBJ1-5; D unresolved. V was cut by 1 base and J by 0 bases, with 7 bases left in between. The CDR3 runs 15 residues. Germline V CDR1 and CDR2: MNHEY, SVGEGT. The CDR3 protein is CASSYYDDSNQPQHF. The CDR3 DNA sequence: TGTGCCAGCAGTTACTACGACGATAGCAATCAGCCCCAGCATTTT.

This chain connects TRBV16 to TRBJ1-1; no firm D call. V was shortened by 4 bases and J by 1 base, with 10 bases between the two germline ends. The CDR3 sequence is 14 residues long. Per the germline V gene, CDR1 is KGHSY and CDR2 is FQNENV. CDR3: CASSRSNGNTEAFF. DNA of the CDR3: TGTGCCAGCAGCCGGTCCAACGGGAACACTGAAGCTTTCTTT.

As regards this clonotype: Given a much more abundant clone one base away, this may be a read error. The genes are TRBV7-9 and TRBJ1-1; 10 bases align to TRBD1. This CDR3 spans 15 amino acids. J gave up 6 bases and V 1 base, and 5 bases lay outside the gene matches. Per germline, CDR1 SEHNR and CDR2 FQNEAQ (reference sequence). The CDR3 loop is CASSLGGTGEPEAFF. The CDR3 DNA reads TGTGCCAGCAGCTTAGGCGGGACAGGGGAACCTGAAGCTTTCTTT.

This clonotype was detected a few times. This chain connects TRBV11-2 to TRBJ2-1; D might be TRBD1 (5 bases). Trimming took 3 bases from V and 12 from J, leaving 15 bases between them. This CDR3 contains 13 residues. The V gene's germline CDR1 is SGHAT and CDR2 FQNNGV. CDR3 nucleotides: TGTGCCAGCAGCTTGGGGCCCACCTGGGGGCAGTTCTTC. This translates into CASSLGPTWGQFF.

For this clonotype: A much larger clone differs by one base, so this may be a read error. The CDR3, as DNA: TGTGCCAGCAGCGGATCGACAGACACTGAAGCTTTCTTT. Its protein product is CASSGSTDTEAFF. The chain uses TRBV9 and TRBJ1-1; a weak D match, TRBD1 (5 bases). The V end was cut by 3 bases, the J end by 3 bases, with 9 bases between. Germline lookup yields CDR1 SGDLS and CDR2 YYNGEE. The CDR3 runs 13 residues. The full variable domain, with the rest looked up from reference TRBV9 and TRBJ1-1, is DSGVTQTPKHLITATGQRVTLRCSPRSGDLSVYWYQQSLDQGLQFLIQYYNGEERAKGNILERFSAQQFPDLHSELNLSSLELGDSALYFCASSGSTDTEAFFGQGTRLTVV.

In its sample, this clonotype was seen a few times. The chain is built from TRBV10-2 and TRBJ2-7, with unresolved D. Trimming shortened V by 7 bases and J by 2 bases, and 12 bases separated the two germline ends. In germline, CDR1 is WSHSY, CDR2 SAAADI. This CDR3 is built from 13 residues. CDR3 sequence: CASIRSETYEQYF. Written as DNA, the CDR3 is TGCGCCAGCATCCGTTCCGAGACCTACGAGCAGTACTTC.

This clonotype was counted ten times or more. CDR3 nucleotide sequence: TGTGCCAGCAGTTCAGCGGGAGACACCTACGAGCAGTACTTC. This codes for CASSSAGDTYEQYF. The chain employs TRBV28 and TRBJ2-7, with TRBD2 identical over 8 bases. Per the germline V gene, CDR1 is MDHEN and CDR2 is SYDVKM. J lost 2 bases, V lost 4 bases, and 4 bases had no gene match. This CDR3 region has 14 residues.

This rearrangement joins TRBV19 to TRBJ1-5; D not certain. The V gene lost 5 bases and the J gene lost 7 bases, with 12 bases spanning the gap. Germline V gives CDR1 LNHDA, CDR2 SQIVND (reference sequence). The CDR3 is 13 amino acids. Here the CDR3 reads CASSLGLYQPQHF. CDR3 coding DNA: TGTGCCAGTAGTCTTGGATTATACCAGCCCCAGCATTTT. Using reference TRBV19 and TRBJ1-5 for the parts outside the CDR3, the full variable domain is DGGITQSPKYLFRKEGQNVTLSCEQNLNHDAMYWYRQDPGQGLRLIYYSQIVNDFQKGDIAEGYSVSREKKESFPLTVTSAQKNPTAFYLCASSLGLYQPQHFGDGTRLSIL.

This clonotype was found many times. J is TRBJ2-7 and V is TRBV6-6, with D tentatively TRBD2 (5 bases). Deletions cut 5 bases from V and 5 bases from J, with 19 bases between. Germline V CDR1 and CDR2: MNHNY, SVGAGI (reference sequence). CDR3 length: 15 residues. CDR3 sequence reads: CASSAVGAGLHEQYF. In DNA form, the CDR3 reads TGTGCCAGCAGTGCGGTGGGAGCTGGACTGCACGAGCAGTACTTC.

V gene TRBV9 combines with J gene TRBJ2-2; TRBD1 matches at 8 bases. The trim removed 3 bases at V and 1 base at J, leaving 2 bases unmatched. The CDR3 is made up of 15 amino acids. The germline CDR1 and CDR2 sequences are SGDLS and YYNGEE. The DNA for the CDR3 is TGTGCCAGCAGCGCTGGGACAGGGAACACCGGGGAGCTGTTTTTT. Translated, it gives CASSAGTGNTGELFF.

The chain links TRBV20-1 to TRBJ1-6; 8 bases fit TRBD1. Trimming cost V 6 bases and J 9 bases; bases outside gene matches: 10. The germline gives CDR1 DFQATT, CDR2 SNEGSKA (reference sequence). The CDR3 consists of 14 residues. For the CDR3, the DNA is TGCAGTGCCACAAATCAGGGGGCTTCTTCACCCCTCCACTTT. Translated, it gives CSATNQGASSPLHF.

This sequence joins TRBV2 and TRBJ1-5, with 7 bases lining up with TRBD1. The CDR3 has 14 residues. In germline, CDR1 is SNHLY, CDR2 FYNNEI. Germline trimming cut 7 bases from V and 5 bases from J; bases unmatched to any gene: 8. The CDR3 DNA sequence: TGTGCCAGCATCGAGGGGCAGGGGGATCAGCCCCAGCATTTT. Residues: CASIEGQGDQPQHF.

This clonotype was found a few times. The V and J genes are TRBV3-1 and TRBJ2-2; 7 nucleotides align to TRBD2. This CDR3 contains 20 residues. Germline V gene lookup returns CDR1 LGHDT and CDR2 YNNKEL (reference sequence). The trim removed 0 bases at V and 1 base at J, leaving 14 bases unmatched. DNA of the CDR3: TGTGCCAGCAGCCAAGAACACGTCGAGCGAGCGGGATGGAACACCGGGGAGCTGTTTTTT. This translates into CASSQEHVERAGWNTGELFF. The full variable domain, completed using reference TRBV3-1 and TRBJ2-2, is DTAVSQTPKYLVTQMGNDKSIKCEQNLGHDTMYWYKQDSKKFLKIMFSYNNKELIINETVPNRFSPKSPDKAHLNLHINSLELGDSAVYFCASSQEHVERAGWNTGELFFGEGSRLTVL.

This clonotype was recorded many times. The rearrangement joins TRBV28 to TRBJ2-3, with TRBD2 matching 10 bases. The V gene's germline CDR1 is MDHEN and CDR2 SYDVKM. The CDR3 contains 18 residues. V dropped 6 bases and J dropped 6; count of bases not matched to a gene: 18. The DNA of the CDR3 is TGTGCCAGCAGCCTAGGACCTGGACTAGCGGCGCTAGGGGATACGCAGTATTTT. Its protein product is CASSLGPGLAALGDTQYF.

The chain carries TRBV3-1 and TRBJ1-4; maybe TRBD1 (5 bases). Germline values: CDR1 LGHDT, CDR2 YNNKEL (reference sequence). V lost 0 bases and J 7 bases, leaving 15 bases between the germline ends. The CDR3 extends over 16 amino acids. CDR3 protein: CASSQDQGDGLEKLFF. In DNA, the CDR3 is TGTGCCAGCAGCCAAGACCAGGGAGACGGGCTTGAAAAACTGTTTTTT.

This clonotype showed up just a few times. The chain joins TRBV12-5 to TRBJ1-1; maybe TRBD1 (5 bases). This CDR3 spans 13 amino acids. Germline V gene sequence: CDR1 LGHNT, CDR2 FRNRAP. V shed 2 bases and J shed 7 bases, with 11 bases lying between them. The CDR3: CASGLSRVGEAFF. Written as DNA, the CDR3 is TGTGCTAGTGGTTTGAGCAGGGTTGGTGAAGCTTTCTTT.

This clonotype was seen many times. CDR3 nucleotides: TGTGCCAGCAGTCCCGAGGGCAATGAGCAGTTCTTC. Encoded protein: CASSPEGNEQFF. This chain uses TRBV12-3 or TRBV12-4 with TRBJ2-1; D may be TRBD2 (5 bases). The CDR3 totals 12 residues. V gave up 5 bases and J gave up 6 bases, with 8 bases separating them.

This clonotype has a handful of counts. The rearrangement uses TRBV25-1 and TRBJ1-1; possible D gene TRBD1, 5 bases. The ends were cut back, 5 bases at V and 0 bases at J, with 10 bases in the middle. From germline, CDR1 is MGHDK and CDR2 SYGVNS. CDR3 length equals 14 residues. CDR3 coding DNA: TGTGCCAGCAGTCGAGGACACCTGAACACTGAAGCTTTCTTT. Amino acids: CASSRGHLNTEAFF. Full variable domain (missing parts from reference TRBV25-1 and TRBJ1-1): EADIYQTPRYLVIGTGKKITLECSQTMGHDKMYWYQQDPGMELHLIHYSYGVNSTEKGDLSSESTVSRIRTEHFPLTLESARPSHTSQYLCASSRGHLNTEAFFGQGTRLTVV.

Points on this clonotype: Possible read error: a much larger clone is one base away. This CDR3 reads CASSQAARVSGNAIYF. The CDR3 nucleotides are TGCGCCAGCAGCCAAGCGGCTCGAGTCTCTGGAAACGCCATATATTTT. V and J are TRBV4-1 and TRBJ1-3; no clear D. There are 16 residues in the CDR3. Germline V gene data show CDR1 as MGHRA and CDR2 as YSYEKL.

The chain recombines TRBV3-1 with TRBJ2-5; 9 positions agree with TRBD1. The trim removed 4 bases at V and 1 base at J, leaving 7 bases unmatched. This CDR3 contains 16 residues. CDR1 is LGHDT, CDR2 YNNKEL, per germline (reference sequence). CDR3 protein: CASSLSGTGLQETQYF. In DNA form, the CDR3 reads TGTGCCAGCAGCCTTTCCGGGACAGGGCTCCAAGAGACCCAGTACTTC.

This clonotype was detected many times. V usage is TRBV30 and J usage is TRBJ1-6; D is unclear. V dropped 7 bases and J dropped 10 bases, with 14 bases sitting between them. The CDR3 spans 12 residues. Germline CDR1 and CDR2: GTSNPN and SVGIG (reference sequence). This chain's CDR3 is CASVGVESPLHF. The CDR3 DNA reads as TGTGCCTCAGTTGGCGTGGAATCACCCCTCCACTTT.

There are many counts of this clonotype. The chain uses TRBV27 and TRBJ2-3, with TRBD1 as a possible D gene (7 bases). The length of the CDR3 is 15 residues. The V end lost 6 bases, the J end lost 2 bases, and 15 bases lay between the germline ends. Looked up from germline, CDR1 is MNHEY and CDR2 is SMNVEV (reference sequence). CDR3 DNA sequence: TGTGCCAGCAGGCCCAGGGGGGCTCCCACAGATACGCAGTATTTT. Translation: CASRPRGAPTDTQYF.

This clonotype appeared a few times. The chain employs TRBV28 and TRBJ2-6; tentative D call: TRBD2 (6 bases). This CDR3 comprises 17 residues. V was cut by 6 bases and J by 0 bases, with 15 bases left in between. Germline lookup yields CDR1 MDHEN and CDR2 SYDVKM. The CDR3 loop is CASRGLTYFSGANVLTF. The CDR3 bases are TGTGCCAGCAGGGGACTCACATACTTCTCTGGGGCCAACGTCCTGACTTTC.

The table lists this clonotype with many counts. The chain links TRBV7-9 to TRBJ2-1, with D unclear. CDR1 SEHNR and CDR2 FQNEAQ come from the germline V gene (reference sequence). The CDR3 length is 12 residues. The V and J ends lost 2 bases and 9 bases respectively, with 8 bases between them. The CDR3 reads CASSLWSGEQFF. CDR3 DNA sequence: TGTGCCAGCAGCTTATGGTCCGGTGAGCAGTTCTTC.

There are many counts of this clonotype. The gene calls are TRBV28 and TRBJ2-3; TRBD2 matches at 7 bases. The ends lost 10 bases at V and 0 bases at J; junction bases unmatched: 16. The CDR3 runs 17 residues. The germline V gene has CDR1 MDHEN and CDR2 SYDVKM. The CDR3 DNA is TGTGCCACCCTGTCCGGGCGGGAGTACACTAGCACAGATACGCAGTATTTT. Its protein product is CATLSGREYTSTDTQYF.

This clonotype was seen at least ten times. The chain is built from TRBV11-2 and TRBJ2-1; 7 bases fit TRBD2. The CDR3 has 15 amino acids. V was clipped by 4 bases and J by 6 bases; unmatched bases: 9. Germline V gives CDR1 SGHAT, CDR2 FQNNGV. The CDR3 loop reads CASSSLRGEGNEQFF. CDR3 nucleotides: TGTGCCAGCAGCTCCCTCCGTGGGGAGGGCAATGAGCAGTTCTTC.

The genes are TRBV7-9 and TRBJ2-1; 10 nucleotides agree with TRBD2. CDR3 length equals 13 residues. Trimming at V came to 6 bases and at J to 8 bases, leaving 4 bases not matched to a gene. Germline CDR1 SEHNR, CDR2 FQNEAQ (reference sequence). The CDR3 nucleotides are TGTGCCAGCAGTCTAGCGGGAGTATATGAGCAGTTCTTC. Protein product: CASSLAGVYEQFF.

DNA for the CDR3: TGTGCCAGCACCCAGGGGTCCCATAATTCACCCCTCCACTTT. Residues: CASTQGSHNSPLHF. This rearrangement joins TRBV12-3 or TRBV12-4 to TRBJ1-6; D perhaps matches TRBD1 (6 bases). Trimming stripped 7 bases from V and 5 bases from J, with 12 bases between. CDR3 length equals 14 residues.

As concerns this clonotype: An end of the junction does not agree with germline; a read error may underlie this. The chain carries TRBV5-3 and TRBJ2-2; the D gene is possibly TRBD2 (6 bases). TRBV5-3 is noted as an ORF with a role that remains uncertain. This CDR3 is built from 14 residues. Written as DNA, the CDR3 is TGTGCCAGCAGCTCGGGACTGAACACCAGGGAGCTGTTTTTT. This codes for CASSSGLNTRELFF.

This sequence joins TRBV27 and TRBJ1-2, with 8 bases matching TRBD1. The CDR3 contains 13 residues. CDR1 and CDR2 (germline): MNHEY, SMNVEV (reference sequence). The junction had 1 base not matched to a gene; V was cut back by 4 bases and J by 3 bases. The CDR3 nucleotides are TGTGCCAGCAGTTCAGGGGGCGACTATGGCTACACCTTC. Amino acids: CASSSGGDYGYTF.